Reported below is one T cell receptor (beta chain). This clonotype was seen a handful of times. This clone's antigen is unknown. Base-call qualities are not available, and no considerably larger clone is one nucleotide away. Ficoll-Paque density gradient centrifugation was the method used to isolate PBMCs. The sample is drawn from a study of T-cell memory formation after mild COVID-19 (TCRdb year 2021). Study-level background: TCR sequence clusters from the two donors were found to be largely donor specific. In two donors, T-cell clones that expanded and contracted after mild COVID-19 were followed by sequencing TCRalpha and TCRbeta repertoires longitudinally. The cohort comprised two young, previously healthy adult volunteers, one female and one male.

Its CDR3 holds 13 amino acids, cysteine through phenylalanine. The retained sequence is limited to the CDR3, 39 bases, with the frame set at the first base. At the junction V is shortened by 7 bases and J by 4 bases, with 10 bases in between. Instrument on record: Illumina NovaSeq 6000. TCRalpha and TCRbeta cDNA libraries were constructed by 5'RACE with constant-segment primers, with sample barcodes and unique molecular identifiers being introduced. RNA was extracted from every sample with Trizol reagent. Libraries were amplified in two PCR steps, with a second sample barcode and Illumina TruSeq adapters added in the second step. Sequencing of libraries was performed on an Illumina NovaSeq with 2 x 150 bp paired-end reads. Turning to the authors' computational methods: Reads were demultiplexed and collapsed into UMI-guided consensus sequences with migec v1.2.7. Using mixcr v2.1.11, UMI consensuses were aligned to TRA and TRB V and J templates and then assembled into clonotypes. A clonotype was counted as expanded or contracted only when both edgeR and NoisET called the clonotype significant, with the noise models trained on biological replicates. For edgeR calls, a false discovery rate-adjusted p below 0.01 and a log2 fold-change threshold of 1 were applied. As an exploratory analysis of dynamics, max-normalized trajectories of the 1000 most abundant clonotypes were examined by PCA with hierarchical clustering. Separately sequenced CD4+ and CD8+ repertoires were used to assign the CD4 or CD8 phenotype of responding clones. TCRdb applied fastp at Q25 and MiXCR to the public reads, then kept only in-frame beta chains. For every CDR3 protein sequence, its rows merge into one entry that carries the most common genes and DNA. Clone size and V and J calls follow TCRdb, not the original study. Within this sample are a few hundred thousand distinct CDR3 sequences, with over 8.5% of them counted one time only. Jointly, the top ten make up around 23% of the sample.

Overall study results and their limits: Contracting CD4+ clones appeared mostly in the CM and EM memory subsets, whereas CD8+ clones were enriched in EMRA. From day 15 to 85, contracting clones showed balanced CD4/CD8 phenotypes, whereas a second wave of clones that expanded from day 15 to 37 leaned towards CD4+. SARS-CoV-2 specificity was not confirmed for the second-wave clones peaking on day 37. Some responding clones were detected in pre-infection memory, which suggested that pre-existing cross-reactive memory T cells had joined the SARS-CoV-2 response. Only a couple of mild cases were covered in the study, and larger cohorts including severe cases with pre-infection samples were considered necessary.

The clonotype comes from a man between 18 and 35 years old who had mild COVID-19 (a few samples of this study predate the infection). The sample titles of this study are shuffled in the database, so cell type and time point are left out; the donor was told from shared clones. The sequenced sample was PBMCs or a T cell subset sorted from them (not recorded which). The rearrangement combines TRBV12-3 or TRBV12-4 with TRBJ1-4, with the D gene not clear enough to name. In nucleotide form, the sequence is TGTGCCAGCACCCCGGGGATTAATGAAAAACTGTTTTTT. This gives the protein CASTPGINEKLFF.